This T cell receptor (beta chain) is from a study of T cell responses to AZD1222 COVID-19 vaccine. Turning to the study itself: Pooling of second doses given at about 4 or about 12 weeks was done.

Only in-frame clones appear in the TCRdb table, and some are missing; sequencing was by immunoSEQ multiplex PCR. The sample holds 130,000 to 150,000 clones, over 75% seen once. A note on this clone: The antigen remains unidentified.

Study-wide results and caveats: There were repertoire samples only from the period after the peak T cell response. Reportedly, nearly half of unique spike TCRs recognized epitopes outside B.1.351/B.1.1.7 mutations.

The V end was cut by 0 bases, the J end by 5 bases, with 11 bases between. Per germline, CDR1 SGHRS and CDR2 YFSETQ. The CDR3 totals 14 residues. The TCR comes from an adult in good health. The specimen comprised peripheral blood, sampled on day 0 of AZD1222 vaccination. The chain has TRBV5-1 and TRBJ2-5; D remains unclear. The CDR3 DNA is TGCGCCAGCAGCTTGGTGTCCGGCCAGGAGACCCAGTACTTC. Its protein is CASSLVSGQETQYF.